Listed here is a single TCR beta chain. No antigen is known for it. A much larger clone lies a single base off, so this may be a read error. Libraries were built with PCR. The sequencing machine was an Illumina HiSeq 4000. Bulk TCR libraries were generated as previously described, with the TCR primers listed in Table S5 used. Total RNA was purified with the Qiagen AllPrep DNA/RNA kit. Before analysis, reads from multiple sequencing runs of the same library were pooled. As for the authors' bioinformatics: Reads were retained only if the reads had an exact TCR constant sequence, and the retained reads were trimmed to 150 nt and grouped according to their 12-nt molecular barcodes. Reads inside each barcode group were sub-clustered using a 15% Levenshtein threshold, and a quality-weighted consensus sequence was constructed for each RNA molecule. Non-functional sequences were discarded, and so were lower-count sequences lying one edit away from another sequence. Based on a fit of two negative binomial distributions, barcode sub-clusters having less than 20% of the maximum read count were discarded. TCRdb handled the public reads itself, with Q25 trimming in fastp and clone calling in MiXCR, and kept productive beta chains. Each CDR3 protein gets just one entry, which takes the most common genes and DNA from the rows behind it. TCRdb, not the authors, supplied the V and J calls. The sample includes approximately 59,000 distinct CDR3 sequences, with around 20% observed a single time. The ten largest clones add up to around 1.5% of the sample.

Libraries of naive CD8 T cells were generated from roughly 20,000 to 1,000,000 sorted cells, with 10%, 30% or 50% of the purified RNA used. Naive CD8 T cells, defined as CD8+CD4-CCR7+CD45RA+, were FACS-sorted into RLT Plus buffer on a BD FACSAria II. Detection sensitivity was tested by spiking Jurkat RNA equal to roughly nine TCR copies' worth into samples containing 20,000-1,000,000 naive CD8 T cells. Enrichment of CD8 T cells was done with RosetteSep CD8+ T Cell Enrichment Cocktail plus Ficoll-Paque, and ACK red cell lysis came afterward. This record comes from a study of molecular identifiers for immune sequencing clone quantification (dated by TCRdb to 2016 to 2019). At the level of the whole study: For a replicate experiment, RNA from around 20,000 or 99,000 naive CD8 T cells was divided into five aliquots, of which four were sequenced. CD8 T cells were used in a methods study to benchmark molecular-identifier clustering-based TCR repertoire sequencing (MIDCIRS) and TCR RNA copy counting.

The research as a whole found: Modeling indicated around 3.2 TCR RNA copies recovered per cell, compared with about 10 by digital PCR, which implies a capture efficiency of approximately 30%. When barcode sub-clustering was not used, chimeric consensus sequences inflated TCR diversity, with chimeras reaching as high as 47%. The naive libraries included spiked-in Jurkat TCR RNA (over nine copies' worth), and this RNA is not part of the donor repertoire. Identical TCR molecules sharing a barcode could cause highly expanded clone sizes to be underestimated. Spiked-in Jurkat TCR RNA equivalent to a single cell was reported to be detectable even among over 800,000 naive CD8 T cells. Clones above 20 RNA copies held over 99% of molecules in CMV-specific effector cells but under 1% in naive cells.

The receptor was isolated from a human donor in good health. Some libraries in this study had Jurkat cell RNA spiked in. The sample was naive CD8+ T cells from blood, with Jurkat cell RNA spiked in. Interpreted using the paper, the cell subset or site label stands for: FACS-sorted CD8+CD4-CCR7+CD45RA+ naive T cells.

The DNA sequence reads TGTGCCAGCAGCCCGGGCCTTTTGGGCAGGGCCCATAATTCACCCCTCCACTTT. This translates into CASSPGLLGRAHNSPLHF. This chain joins TRBV7-6 to TRBJ1-6; TRBD1 is a weak D gene call, 5 bases matching. V was cut back by 5 bases and J by 5 bases, leaving a gap of 22 bases between them. The CDR3 measures 18 amino acids from cysteine to phenylalanine. Just the 54-base CDR3 DNA is kept, in frame starting at base 1. The germline V gene supplies CDR1 SGHVS and CDR2 FNYEAQ.